This T cell receptor beta chain was recovered during a study of PD-1 blockade in mismatch repair-deficient tumors. Points on this clone: Its target is unknown.

This CDR3 contains 14 residues. V was cut by 4 bases and J by 0 bases, with 8 bases left in between. The germline gives CDR1 MGHRA, CDR2 YSYEKL. Broader study findings: After pembrolizumab, tumor-resident clones rose rapidly, then generally contracted before radiologic responses.

All patients were mismatch repair deficient, assessed by either PCR or immunohistochemistry. The repertoire was sequenced with immunoSEQ multiplex PCR; TCRdb's copy has only in-frame clones and lacks some. Of under 40,000 clones listed, approximately 80% are singletons. The starting material was PBMCs, obtained about 38 weeks after starting pembrolizumab. This chain connects TRBV4-1 to TRBJ2-3; D unresolved. This TCR was sampled from an adult with mismatch repair-deficient cancer. The CDR3 DNA follows: TGCGCCAGCAGCCCCGCGATTAGCACAGATACGCAGTATTTT. Translating it yields CASSPAISTDTQYF.